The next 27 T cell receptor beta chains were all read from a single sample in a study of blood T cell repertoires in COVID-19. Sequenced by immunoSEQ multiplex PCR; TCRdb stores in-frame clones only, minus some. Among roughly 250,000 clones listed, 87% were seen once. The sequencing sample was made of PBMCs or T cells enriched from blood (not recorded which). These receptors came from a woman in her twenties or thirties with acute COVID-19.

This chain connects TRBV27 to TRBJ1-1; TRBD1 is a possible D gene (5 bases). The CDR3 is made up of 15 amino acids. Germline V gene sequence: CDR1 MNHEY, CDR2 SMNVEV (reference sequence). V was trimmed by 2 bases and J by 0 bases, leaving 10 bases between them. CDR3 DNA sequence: TGTGCCAGCAGTTTAAAGCCAGGGATGAACACTGAAGCTTTCTTT. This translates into CASSLKPGMNTEAFF.

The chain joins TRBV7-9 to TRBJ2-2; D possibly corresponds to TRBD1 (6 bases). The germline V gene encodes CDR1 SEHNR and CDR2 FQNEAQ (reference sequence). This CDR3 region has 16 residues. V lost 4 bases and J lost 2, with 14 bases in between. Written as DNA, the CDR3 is TGTGCCAGCAGCTCCCCTCCAGGGGAAAACACCGGGGAGCTGTTTTTT. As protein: CASSSPPGENTGELFF.

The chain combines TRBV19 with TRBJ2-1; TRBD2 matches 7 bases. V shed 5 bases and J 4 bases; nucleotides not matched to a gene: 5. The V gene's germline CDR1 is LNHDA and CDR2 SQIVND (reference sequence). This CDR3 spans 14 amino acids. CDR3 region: CASSGGGHYNEQFF. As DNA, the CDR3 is TGTGCCAGTAGTGGGGGAGGGCATTACAATGAGCAGTTCTTC.

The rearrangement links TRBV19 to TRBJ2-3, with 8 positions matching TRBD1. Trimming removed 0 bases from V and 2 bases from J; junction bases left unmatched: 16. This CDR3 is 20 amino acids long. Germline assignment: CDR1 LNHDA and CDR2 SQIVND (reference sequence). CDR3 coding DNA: TGTGCCAGTAGTATAGAGAGGGGAAGACAGGGGATTACTCACACAGATACGCAGTATTTT. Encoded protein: CASSIERGRQGITHTDTQYF.

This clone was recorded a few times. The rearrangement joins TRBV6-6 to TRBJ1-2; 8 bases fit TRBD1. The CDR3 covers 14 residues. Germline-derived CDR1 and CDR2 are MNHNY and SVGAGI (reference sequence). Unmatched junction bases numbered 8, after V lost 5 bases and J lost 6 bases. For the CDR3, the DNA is TGTGCCAGCAGTCCTCAGGGGGCTTATCATGGCTACACCTTC. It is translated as CASSPQGAYHGYTF.

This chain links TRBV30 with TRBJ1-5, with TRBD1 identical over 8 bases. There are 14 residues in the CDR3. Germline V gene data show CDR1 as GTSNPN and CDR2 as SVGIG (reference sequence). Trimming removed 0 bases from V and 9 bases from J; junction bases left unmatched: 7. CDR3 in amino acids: CAWSVRGRNGPQHF. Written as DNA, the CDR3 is TGTGCCTGGAGTGTCAGGGGGCGAAACGGGCCCCAGCATTTT.

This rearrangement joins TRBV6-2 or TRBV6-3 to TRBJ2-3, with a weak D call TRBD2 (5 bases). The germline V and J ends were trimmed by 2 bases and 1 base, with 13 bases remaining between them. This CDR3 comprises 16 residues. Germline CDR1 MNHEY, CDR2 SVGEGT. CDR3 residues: CASSYTVSGRTDTQYF. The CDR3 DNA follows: TGTGCCAGCAGTTACACCGTCAGCGGACGCACAGATACGCAGTATTTT.

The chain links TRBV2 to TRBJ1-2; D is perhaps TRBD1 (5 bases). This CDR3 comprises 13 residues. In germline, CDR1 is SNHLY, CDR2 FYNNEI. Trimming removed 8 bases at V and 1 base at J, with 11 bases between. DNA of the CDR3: TGTGCCAGCCCGACAGAGAATAACTATGGCTACACCTTC. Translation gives CASPTENNYGYTF.

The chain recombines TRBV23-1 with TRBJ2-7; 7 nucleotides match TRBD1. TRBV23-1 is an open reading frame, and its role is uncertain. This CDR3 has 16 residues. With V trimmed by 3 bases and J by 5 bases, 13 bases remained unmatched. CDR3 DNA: TGCGCCAGCAGTCATCCTGACAGGGAGATCTTCCACGAGCAGTACTTC. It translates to CASSHPDREIFHEQYF.

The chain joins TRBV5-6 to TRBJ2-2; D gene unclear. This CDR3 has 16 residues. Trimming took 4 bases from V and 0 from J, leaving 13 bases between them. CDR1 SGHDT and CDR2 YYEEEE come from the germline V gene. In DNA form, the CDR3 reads TGTGCCAGCAGCATTGGCGGCCCAGCGAACACCGGGGAGCTGTTTTTT. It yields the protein CASSIGGPANTGELFF.

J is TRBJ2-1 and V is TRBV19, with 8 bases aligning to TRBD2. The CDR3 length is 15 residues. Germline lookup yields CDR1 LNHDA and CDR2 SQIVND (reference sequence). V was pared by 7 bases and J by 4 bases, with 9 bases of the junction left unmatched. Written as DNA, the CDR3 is TGTGCCAGTACCTTCGGGGGGGAGTTTTACAATGAGCAGTTCTTC. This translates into CASTFGGEFYNEQFF.

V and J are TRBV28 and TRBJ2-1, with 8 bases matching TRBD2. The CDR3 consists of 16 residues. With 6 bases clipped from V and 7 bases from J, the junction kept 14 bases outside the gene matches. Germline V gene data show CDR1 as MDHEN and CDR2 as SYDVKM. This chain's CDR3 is CASRTRGGPLVNEQFF. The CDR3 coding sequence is TGTGCCAGCAGAACACGGGGGGGCCCGTTAGTAAATGAGCAGTTCTTC.

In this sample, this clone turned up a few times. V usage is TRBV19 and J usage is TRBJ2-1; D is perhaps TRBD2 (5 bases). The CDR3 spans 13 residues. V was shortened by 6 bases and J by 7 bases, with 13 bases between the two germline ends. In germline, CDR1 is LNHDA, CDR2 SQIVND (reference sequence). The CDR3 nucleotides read TGTGCCAGTAGCCCCCCCGGGGTAAATGAGCAGTTCTTC. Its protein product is CASSPPGVNEQFF.

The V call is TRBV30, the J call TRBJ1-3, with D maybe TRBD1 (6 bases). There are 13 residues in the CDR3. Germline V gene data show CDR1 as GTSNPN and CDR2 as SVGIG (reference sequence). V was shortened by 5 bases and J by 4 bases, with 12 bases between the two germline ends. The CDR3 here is CAWDRRSGNTIYF. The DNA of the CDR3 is TGTGCCTGGGACAGGCGTTCAGGAAACACCATATATTTT.

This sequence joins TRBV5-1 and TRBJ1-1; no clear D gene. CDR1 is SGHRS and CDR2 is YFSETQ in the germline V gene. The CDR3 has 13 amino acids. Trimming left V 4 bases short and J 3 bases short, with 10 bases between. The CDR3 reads CASSSGPYTEAFF. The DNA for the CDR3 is TGCGCCAGCAGCAGCGGGCCTTACACTGAAGCTTTCTTT.

The CDR3 DNA is TGCGCCAGCAGCTTAGACGGGACAGGGGGCAAACCCCTCCACTTT. Its protein is CASSLDGTGGKPLHF. V is TRBV5-1 and J is TRBJ1-6; 12 nucleotides match TRBD1. Germline CDR1 SGHRS, CDR2 YFSETQ. The junction had 6 bases not matched to a gene; V was cut back by 2 bases and J by 12 bases. CDR3 length: 15 residues. Together with reference TRBV5-1 and TRBJ1-6, the CDR3 gives the full variable domain: KAGVTQTPRYLIKTRGQQVTLSCSPISGHRSVSWYQQTPGQGLQFLFEYFSETQRNKGNFPGRFSGRQFSNSRSEMNVSTLELGDSALYLCASSLDGTGGKPLHFGNGTRLTVT.

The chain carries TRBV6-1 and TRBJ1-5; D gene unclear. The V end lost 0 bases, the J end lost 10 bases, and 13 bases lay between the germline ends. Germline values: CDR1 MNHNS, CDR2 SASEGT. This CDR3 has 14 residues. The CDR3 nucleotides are TGTGCCAGCAGTGAAGCCGGGTCACCCGGCCCCCAGCATTTT. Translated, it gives CASSEAGSPGPQHF.

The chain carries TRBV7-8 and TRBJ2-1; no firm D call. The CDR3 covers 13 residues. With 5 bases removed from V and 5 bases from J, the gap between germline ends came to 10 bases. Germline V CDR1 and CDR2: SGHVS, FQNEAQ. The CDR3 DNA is TGTGCCAGCAGCCGCCGACTTGACAATGAGCAGTTCTTC. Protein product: CASSRRLDNEQFF.

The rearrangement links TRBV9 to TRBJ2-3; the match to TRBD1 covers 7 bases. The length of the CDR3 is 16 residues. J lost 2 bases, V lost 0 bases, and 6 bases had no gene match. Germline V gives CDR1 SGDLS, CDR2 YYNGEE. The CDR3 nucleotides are TGTGCCAGCAGCGTAGGTAGGGGGCTCCCCACAGATACGCAGTATTTT. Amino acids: CASSVGRGLPTDTQYF.

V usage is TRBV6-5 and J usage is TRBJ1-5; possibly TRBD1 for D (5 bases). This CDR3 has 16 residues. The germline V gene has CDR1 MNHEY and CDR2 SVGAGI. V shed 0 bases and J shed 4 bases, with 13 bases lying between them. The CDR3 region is CASSYSWGASNQPQHF. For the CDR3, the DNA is TGTGCCAGCAGTTACTCATGGGGCGCAAGTAATCAGCCCCAGCATTTT.

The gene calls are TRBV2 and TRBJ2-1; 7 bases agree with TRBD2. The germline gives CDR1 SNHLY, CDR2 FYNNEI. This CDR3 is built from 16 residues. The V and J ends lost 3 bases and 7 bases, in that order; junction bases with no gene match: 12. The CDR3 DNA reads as TGTGCCAGCAGTGAGAGTGGCGGGAGCATGGGGAATGAGCAGTTCTTC. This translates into CASSESGGSMGNEQFF.

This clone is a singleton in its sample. The CDR3 bases are TGTGCCAGCAGCCCAAGCGGGGGGTCCTACAATGAGCAGTTCTTC. It is translated as CASSPSGGSYNEQFF. The V call is TRBV9, the J call TRBJ2-1; the match to TRBD2 covers 9 bases. The J segment lost 1 base and the V segment lost 4 bases, leaving 3 bases of the junction unmatched. CDR1 is SGDLS, CDR2 YYNGEE, per germline. The CDR3 sequence is 15 residues long.

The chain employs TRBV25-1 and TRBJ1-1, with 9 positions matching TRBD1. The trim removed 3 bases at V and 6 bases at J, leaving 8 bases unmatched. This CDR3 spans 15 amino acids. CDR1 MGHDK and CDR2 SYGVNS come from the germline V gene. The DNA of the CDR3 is TGTGCCAGCAGTGATGGGGGACAGGGCGGTGCTGAAGCTTTCTTT. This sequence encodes CASSDGGQGGAEAFF.

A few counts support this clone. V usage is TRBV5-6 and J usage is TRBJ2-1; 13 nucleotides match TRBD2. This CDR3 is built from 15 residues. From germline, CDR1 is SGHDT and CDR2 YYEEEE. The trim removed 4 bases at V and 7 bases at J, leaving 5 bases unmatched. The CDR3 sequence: CASSMGLAGSNEQFF. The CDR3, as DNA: TGTGCCAGCAGCATGGGACTAGCGGGATCAAATGAGCAGTTCTTC.

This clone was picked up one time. CDR3 DNA sequence: TGCGCCAGCGGAACCGGGACTAGCGGGGGGGCGCTTATCGGGGAGCTGTTTTTT. Residues: CASGTGTSGGALIGELFF. The chain links TRBV10-1 to TRBJ2-2; 16 nucleotides align to TRBD2. Trimming cost V 8 bases and J 7 bases; bases outside gene matches: 13. The CDR3 contains 18 residues. The germline gives CDR1 WNHNN, CDR2 SYGVQD (reference sequence).

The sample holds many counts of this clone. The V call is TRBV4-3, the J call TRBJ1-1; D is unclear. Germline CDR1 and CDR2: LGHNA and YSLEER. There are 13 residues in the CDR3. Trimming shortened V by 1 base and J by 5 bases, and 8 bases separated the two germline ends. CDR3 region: CASSQVGGTEAFF. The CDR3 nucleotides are TGCGCCAGCAGCCAAGTTGGAGGTACTGAAGCTTTCTTT.

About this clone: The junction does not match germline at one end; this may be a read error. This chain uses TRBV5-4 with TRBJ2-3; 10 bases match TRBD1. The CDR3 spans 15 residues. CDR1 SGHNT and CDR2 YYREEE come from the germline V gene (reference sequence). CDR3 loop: CAGSLGQGRTDTQYF. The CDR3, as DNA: TGTGCCGGCAGCTTGGGACAGGGGCGGACAGATACGCAGTATTTT.